This TCR beta chain was observed in a study of technical replicates of blood from a few donors (dated by TCRdb to 2017 to 2019). This clone was recorded only once. The antigen it recognizes is unknown. It has no much larger one-base neighbor in the sample; base qualities were not kept. V and J are truncated by 6 bases and 4 bases respectively, leaving an intervening sequence of 11 bases. The germline V gene yields SGHRS for CDR1 and YFSETQ for CDR2. The CDR3 runs 14 amino acids, cysteine and phenylalanine included. The retained sequence is limited to the CDR3, 42 bases, with the frame set at the first base. Library generation was performed with the immunoSEQ multiplex PCR assay. The immuneACCESS repertoire file appears here via TCRdb, limited to in-frame rearrangements. These files lack a portion of the clones; in checked studies, under half of the deficit traces to unresolved V genes, and the cause of the others is not known. The sample includes tens of thousands of clones, with about 86% observed a single time. The biggest ten clones account for approximately 5.4% of the sample.

What was sequenced was PBMCs. The chain uses TRBV5-1 and TRBJ2-6; a weak D assignment points to TRBD1 (6 bases agree). This clonotype was sampled from a human donor in good health. Some clones in this sample may be carry-over from other donors' samples. The DNA reads TGCGCCAGCACCAGGGGCGACGGGGCCAACGTCCTGACTTTC. This codes for CASTRGDGANVLTF.